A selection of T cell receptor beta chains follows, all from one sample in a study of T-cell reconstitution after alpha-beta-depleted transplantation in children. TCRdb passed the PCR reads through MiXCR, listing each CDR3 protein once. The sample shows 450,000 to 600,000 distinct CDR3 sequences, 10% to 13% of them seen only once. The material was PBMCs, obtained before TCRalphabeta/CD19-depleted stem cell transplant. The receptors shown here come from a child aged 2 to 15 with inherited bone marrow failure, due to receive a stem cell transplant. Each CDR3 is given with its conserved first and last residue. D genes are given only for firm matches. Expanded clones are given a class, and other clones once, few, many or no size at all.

CDR3nt: TGTGCCTGGAGTGTACCGCGCAGGGGTTATGAAGAGCAGCACTTT; CDR3aa: CAWSVPRRGYEEQHF; v_gene: TRBV30; abundance: .; d_gene: .; j_gene: TRBJ2-7
CDR3nt: TGTGCCAGCAAAATCGCAGGGGGATCCGGAAACACCATATATTTT; CDR3aa: CASKIAGGSGNTIYF; v_gene: TRBV19; abundance: few; d_gene: TRBD1; j_gene: TRBJ1-3
CDR3nt: TGTGCCAGCAGCCCGACATCAGGGGCGAACACTGAAGCTTTCTTT; CDR3aa: CASSPTSGANTEAFF; v_gene: TRBV7-2; abundance: many; d_gene: .; j_gene: TRBJ1-1
CDR3nt: TGTGCCAGTAGTATCGGGGACAGGGGGATCGCTGAAGCTTTCTTT; CDR3aa: CASSIGDRGIAEAFF; v_gene: TRBV19; abundance: few; d_gene: TRBD1; j_gene: TRBJ1-1
CDR3nt: TGCGCCAGCAGCCTCAAACCTAGCGGGAGCAACTACGAGCAGTACTTC; CDR3aa: CASSLKPSGSNYEQYF; v_gene: TRBV4-1; abundance: many; d_gene: TRBD2; j_gene: TRBJ2-7
CDR3nt: TGCGGTGTTGCGGACAGCTACGAGCAGTACTTC; CDR3aa: CGVADSYEQYF; v_gene: TRBV20-1; abundance: .; d_gene: .; j_gene: TRBJ2-7
CDR3nt: TGTGCCAGTAGGGCTAGCGGGAGCTATGAGCAGTTCTTC; CDR3aa: CASRASGSYEQFF; v_gene: TRBV19; abundance: few; d_gene: TRBD2; j_gene: TRBJ2-1
CDR3nt: TGCAGCGTAAGGCCAGGGACCTACGAGCAGTACTTC; CDR3aa: CSVRPGTYEQYF; v_gene: TRBV29-1; abundance: many; d_gene: .; j_gene: TRBJ2-7
CDR3nt: TGCAGCGCCCTCCCGGGACAGGGGGTATCTCGGCAGTACTTC; CDR3aa: CSALPGQGVSRQYF; v_gene: TRBV29-1; abundance: many; d_gene: TRBD1; j_gene: TRBJ2-7
CDR3nt: TGTGCCAGCAGCCAAGATTGGGGGACAGGGAATACGCAGTATTTT; CDR3aa: CASSQDWGTGNTQYF; v_gene: TRBV3-1; abundance: few; d_gene: TRBD1; j_gene: TRBJ2-3
CDR3nt: TGCAGTGCTAGAGTTCACGGGGGGACCTACGAGCAGTACTTC; CDR3aa: CSARVHGGTYEQYF; v_gene: TRBV20-1; abundance: few; d_gene: TRBD2; j_gene: TRBJ2-7
CDR3nt: TGTGCCAGCAGTTTCCGACTCGACAATGAGCAGTTCTTC; CDR3aa: CASSFRLDNEQFF; v_gene: TRBV28; abundance: many; d_gene: .; j_gene: TRBJ2-1
CDR3nt: TGCAGTGCTCCACGGGTAGCGGTACTCTACGAGCAGTACTTC; CDR3aa: CSAPRVAVLYEQYF; v_gene: TRBV20-1; abundance: many; d_gene: .; j_gene: TRBJ2-7
CDR3nt: TGCGCCAGCAGCCAAGAACCGGGAGGGGTATACAATGAGCAGTTCTTC; CDR3aa: CASSQEPGGVYNEQFF; v_gene: TRBV4-1; abundance: .; d_gene: TRBD2; j_gene: TRBJ2-1
CDR3nt: TGCAGTGCTAGCGGATTTAGCAATCAGCCCCAGCATTTT; CDR3aa: CSASGFSNQPQHF; v_gene: TRBV20-1; abundance: many; d_gene: .; j_gene: TRBJ1-5
CDR3nt: TGTGCCAGCAGCCCTATAGGAGATACGCAGTATTTT; CDR3aa: CASSPIGDTQYF; v_gene: TRBV9; abundance: many; d_gene: .; j_gene: TRBJ2-3
CDR3nt: TGTGCCAGCAGCCGAGATGATAGCGGGAGATACGAGCAGTACTTC; CDR3aa: CASSRDDSGRYEQYF; v_gene: TRBV4-2; abundance: many; d_gene: TRBD2; j_gene: TRBJ2-7
CDR3nt: TGTGCCAGCAGACTCAGGGGCCGCTATGGCTACACCTTC; CDR3aa: CASRLRGRYGYTF; v_gene: TRBV28; abundance: few; d_gene: .; j_gene: TRBJ1-2